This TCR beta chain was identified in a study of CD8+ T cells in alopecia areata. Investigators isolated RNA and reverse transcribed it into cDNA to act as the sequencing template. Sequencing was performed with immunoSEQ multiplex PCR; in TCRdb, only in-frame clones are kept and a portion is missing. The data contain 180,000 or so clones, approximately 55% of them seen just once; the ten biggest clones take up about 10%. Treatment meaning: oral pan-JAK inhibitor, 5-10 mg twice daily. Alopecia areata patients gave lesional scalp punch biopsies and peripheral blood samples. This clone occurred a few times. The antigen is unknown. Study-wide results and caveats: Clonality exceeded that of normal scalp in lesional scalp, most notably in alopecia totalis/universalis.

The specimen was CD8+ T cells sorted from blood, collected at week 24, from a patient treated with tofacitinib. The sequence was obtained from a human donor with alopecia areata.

For the CDR3, the DNA is TGTGCCAGCAGCCCCACAGGGAATGAGCAGTTCTTC. Protein product: CASSPTGNEQFF. The V and J genes are TRBV28 and TRBJ2-1, with D possibly matching TRBD1 (6 bases). The CDR3 has 12 amino acids. Germline CDR1 reads MDHEN; CDR2 reads SYDVKM. V was pared by 6 bases and J by 7 bases, with 10 bases between.